The clone carrying this T cell receptor (beta chain) was seen just once. Its matching antigen is unknown. The source of the sample is a study of blood T cells in healthy people across ages. The CDR3 runs 13 residues. Germline loops: CDR1 LNHNV, CDR2 YYDKDF (reference sequence). Trimming left V 2 bases short and J 7 bases short, with 9 bases between. A second PCR of about 6 to 11 cycles used a sample-barcoded 5' primer and a J-beta primer mix. Samples each returned at least 2.5 million CDR3-containing paired-end reads. TCRdb itself ran the 5' RACE reads through MiXCR, one entry per CDR3 protein. The sample shows over 950,000 distinct CDR3 sequences, just over 50% of them seen only once. Study-level results: With unsorted PBMCs, a conclusive comparison of naive versus antigen-experienced cells was not possible.

The J gene is TRBJ2-1, the V gene TRBV15, with D possibly matching TRBD2 (5 bases). The specimen sequenced was blood. The clonotype comes from a woman aged 55 to 70 in good health. In nucleotides, the CDR3 is TGTGCCACCAGCAGAACTAGGTTAAATGAGCAGTTCTTC. Translating gives CATSRTRLNEQFF.